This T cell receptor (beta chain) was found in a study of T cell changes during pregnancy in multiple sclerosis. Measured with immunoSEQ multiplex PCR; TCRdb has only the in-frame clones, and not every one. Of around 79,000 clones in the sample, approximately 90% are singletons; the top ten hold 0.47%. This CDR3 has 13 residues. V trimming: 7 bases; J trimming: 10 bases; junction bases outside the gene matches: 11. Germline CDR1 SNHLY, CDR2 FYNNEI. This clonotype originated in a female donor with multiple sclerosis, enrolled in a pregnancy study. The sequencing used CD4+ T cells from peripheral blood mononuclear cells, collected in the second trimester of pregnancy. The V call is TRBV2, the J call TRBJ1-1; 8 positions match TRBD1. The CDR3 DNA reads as TGTGCCAGCATAGCAGGACAGGGCTTGGTAGCTTTCTTT. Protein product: CASIAGQGLVAFF.